The rows below give T cell receptor beta chains drawn from one sample of a study of post-analysis software for immune sequencing data. Via MiXCR, TCRdb re-called the PCR reads, giving one row per CDR3 protein. Of approximately 690,000 distinct CDR3 sequences detected, approximately 59% appear once; the ten largest clones hold approximately 10%. Material: blood. These receptors came from a girl aged 2 to 9 with multiple sclerosis. CDR3s include the opening cysteine and the closing phenylalanine or tryptophan.

V gene: TRBV20-1
J gene: TRBJ2-7
CDR3 protein: CSAREPGLALEQYF

V gene: TRBV7-9
J gene: TRBJ2-1
CDR3 protein: CASSLIGTSDRNEQFF

V gene: TRBV7-9
J gene: TRBJ1-4
CDR3 protein: CASSSSGEKLFF

V gene: TRBV5-1
J gene: TRBJ2-5
CDR3 protein: CASSLRPLGLAGEETQYF

V gene: TRBV20-1
J gene: TRBJ2-5
CDR3 protein: CSARTGGYNEQYF

V gene: TRBV9
J gene: NA
CDR3 protein: CASSIGTGEQYF

V gene: TRBV7-2
J gene: NA
CDR3 protein: CASSFKAGGGETQYF

V gene: TRBV5-6
J gene: TRBJ2-1
CDR3 protein: CASSIDRGWEDEQFF

V gene: TRBV29-1
J gene: TRBJ2-5
CDR3 protein: CSSRTGGGQETQYF

V gene: TRBV6-4
J gene: TRBJ2-1
CDR3 protein: CASSGTADLNEQFF

V gene: TRBV14
J gene: TRBJ1-2
CDR3 protein: CASSQVGPLQGGYTF

V gene: TRBV20-1
J gene: TRBJ2-1
CDR3 protein: CSAGPPGSQYNEQFF

V gene: TRBV25-1
J gene: TRBJ2-1
CDR3 protein: CASSEYRDEAEQFF

V gene: TRBV7-9
J gene: TRBJ2-1
CDR3 protein: CASSTYYNEQFF

V gene: TRBV7-2
J gene: TRBJ2-5
CDR3 protein: CASSLGWETQYF

V gene: TRBV21-1
J gene: TRBJ1-5
CDR3 protein: CASSKEARQGRSNQPQHF

V gene: TRBV20-1
J gene: NA
CDR3 protein: CSARDHVGGTPKDIQYF

V gene: TRBV6-4
J gene: TRBJ2-1
CDR3 protein: CASSEGDSYNEQFF

V gene: TRBV2
J gene: TRBJ1-4
CDR3 protein: CASSATNEKLFF

V gene: TRBV5-1
J gene: TRBJ1-2
CDR3 protein: CASSPGADNYGYTF

V gene: TRBV12-3/TRBV12-4
J gene: TRBJ1-2
CDR3 protein: CASPYRQVRPYGYTF

V gene: TRBV4-3
J gene: TRBJ1-2
CDR3 protein: CASSQDWTESSYGYTF

V gene: TRBV29-1
J gene: TRBJ2-5
CDR3 protein: CSVEFGTAQETQYF

V gene: TRBV27
J gene: TRBJ1-6
CDR3 protein: CASSWASSYNSPLHF

V gene: TRBV7-2
J gene: TRBJ2-5
CDR3 protein: CASSSIGTVGEETQYF

V gene: TRBV29-1
J gene: TRBJ1-5
CDR3 protein: CSAVTGLGFDQPQHF

V gene: TRBV6-2/TRBV6-3
J gene: TRBJ2-3
CDR3 protein: CASSYSSRLAGDTDTQYF

V gene: TRBV4-3
J gene: TRBJ2-1
CDR3 protein: CASSQTAYPYNEQFF

V gene: TRBV7-2
J gene: TRBJ1-2
CDR3 protein: CASSSNRVRYGYTF

V gene: TRBV15
J gene: TRBJ2-7
CDR3 protein: CATSRDRGLALEQYF

V gene: TRBV12-3/TRBV12-4
J gene: TRBJ2-1
CDR3 protein: CASSVRDGQFF

V gene: TRBV29-1
J gene: TRBJ2-1
CDR3 protein: CSDATGTGYNEQFF

V gene: TRBV7-9
J gene: TRBJ1-2
CDR3 protein: CASSAGGGDYGHTF

V gene: TRBV29-1
J gene: TRBJ2-7
CDR3 protein: CSVGTETTYEQYF

V gene: TRBV11-2
J gene: TRBJ2-7
CDR3 protein: CASSLDLGTAPYEQYF

V gene: TRBV7-3
J gene: TRBJ2-1
CDR3 protein: CASSFGQVMVDEQFF

V gene: TRBV6-2/TRBV6-3
J gene: NA
CDR3 protein: CASRRGLADSYEQYF

V gene: TRBV29-1
J gene: TRBJ2-2
CDR3 protein: CSVAPGGSPGELFF

V gene: TRBV5-1
J gene: TRBJ2-5
CDR3 protein: CASSFDREGTQYF

V gene: TRBV6-2/TRBV6-3
J gene: NA
CDR3 protein: CASSYQIAVQNIQYF

V gene: TRBV20-1
J gene: NA
CDR3 protein: CSVRAPGQQNIQYF

V gene: TRBV6-2/TRBV6-3
J gene: TRBJ2-5
CDR3 protein: CASSRPSGEQYF

V gene: TRBV11-1
J gene: TRBJ2-1
CDR3 protein: CASNRGYYNEQFF

V gene: TRBV5-1
J gene: TRBJ2-3
CDR3 protein: CASSPGTSGGIPTDTQYF

V gene: TRBV4-1
J gene: TRBJ2-7
CDR3 protein: CASSTDDSAYEQYF

V gene: TRBV2
J gene: TRBJ2-3
CDR3 protein: CASEESGGSDTQYF

V gene: TRBV29-1
J gene: TRBJ2-1
CDR3 protein: CSVDSRLAQNEQFF

V gene: TRBV7-2
J gene: TRBJ2-1
CDR3 protein: CASSPRQAGSYNEQFF

V gene: TRBV19
J gene: TRBJ1-2
CDR3 protein: CASIPRTANYGYTF

V gene: TRBV5-1
J gene: TRBJ2-7
CDR3 protein: CASSLVWTGFYEQYF

V gene: TRBV4-1
J gene: TRBJ2-3
CDR3 protein: CASSQLRGGTDTQYF

V gene: TRBV25-1
J gene: TRBJ2-7
CDR3 protein: CASSVYGGSSYEQYF